This is a list of T cell receptor beta chains from one sample in a study of regulatory T cells in long-lasting Graves disease. MiXCR was run by TCRdb on the multiplex PCR reads, yielding one entry per CDR3 protein. Of about 300,000 distinct CDR3 sequences in the sample, 15% to 20% are singletons; the top ten hold less than 40%. The sample here was peripheral blood mononuclear cells (PBMCs), taken at new diagnosis, from a patient treated with antithyroid drugs. The receptors shown here come from a female donor with Graves disease. Each CDR3 is given with its conserved first and last residue. Each record gives: CDR3 DNA, CDR3 protein, J gene, V gene, D gene, clone size. D genes are given only for firm matches. Clone size is shown for a subset of rows, as once, few, many or a class of expanded clone.

CDR3 DNA: TGTGCCAGCTCACCTCTACGCGGACAAGGGCATGAAAAACTGTTTTTT; CDR3 protein: CASSPLRGQGHEKLFF; J gene: TRBJ1-4; V gene: TRBV18; D gene: -; clone size: many
CDR3 DNA: TGTGCCAGCAGCCCCAGACAGGTTGCAACTAATGAAAAACTGTTTTTT; CDR3 protein: CASSPRQVATNEKLFF; J gene: TRBJ1-4; V gene: TRBV9; D gene: -; clone size: many
CDR3 DNA: TGTGCCAGCAGCTTTGGCCCCCGGGACAGCCGCTATGGCTACACCTTC; CDR3 protein: CASSFGPRDSRYGYTF; J gene: TRBJ1-2; V gene: TRBV7-3; D gene: TRBD1; clone size: many
CDR3 DNA: TGTGCCAGCAGTTCAGGGCTCGATGAGCAGTTCTTC; CDR3 protein: CASSSGLDEQFF; J gene: TRBJ2-1; V gene: TRBV12-3/TRBV12-4; D gene: -; clone size: many
CDR3 DNA: TGTGCCAGCAGCTTAGATCTAGGGGGCAACACCGGGGAGCTGTTTTTT; CDR3 protein: CASSLDLGGNTGELFF; J gene: TRBJ2-2; V gene: TRBV11-2; D gene: TRBD1; clone size: many
CDR3 DNA: TGTGCCAGCAGCCCGGGACCCGTCGGGGAGACCCAGTACTTC; CDR3 protein: CASSPGPVGETQYF; J gene: TRBJ2-5; V gene: TRBV6-1; D gene: -; clone size: many
CDR3 DNA: TGCGCCAGCAGTGAACCCAGCGGGAGCTCCCACGAGCAGTACTTC; CDR3 protein: CASSEPSGSSHEQYF; J gene: TRBJ2-7; V gene: TRBV10-2; D gene: TRBD2; clone size: many
CDR3 DNA: TGTGCCAGCAGTGAAACAGGGGGTAGCTATGGCTACACCTTC; CDR3 protein: CASSETGGSYGYTF; J gene: TRBJ1-2; V gene: TRBV27; D gene: TRBD1; clone size: few
CDR3 DNA: TGTGCCAGCAGTTTGGTCCAACCGAGGGACACTGAAGCTTTCTTT; CDR3 protein: CASSLVQPRDTEAFF; J gene: TRBJ1-1; V gene: TRBV28; D gene: -; clone size: many
CDR3 DNA: TGTGCCAGCAGCGGAGGACATTCCTATAATCCACCCCTCCACTTT; CDR3 protein: CASSGGHSYNPPLHF; J gene: TRBJ1-6; V gene: TRBV9; D gene: -; clone size: few
CDR3 DNA: TGTGCCAGCAGCGGGACAGGCGGCGAGACCGGGGAGCTGTTTTTT; CDR3 protein: CASSGTGGETGELFF; J gene: TRBJ2-2; V gene: TRBV13; D gene: TRBD1; clone size: many
CDR3 DNA: TGTGCTAGCAGCTCCCGGGCTAGCGGGAGTTACAATGAGCAGTTCTTC; CDR3 protein: CASSSRASGSYNEQFF; J gene: TRBJ2-1; V gene: TRBV7-7; D gene: TRBD2; clone size: -
CDR3 DNA: TGCAGTGCTAGCGGTGGGGGTAATTCACCCCTCCACTTT; CDR3 protein: CSASGGGNSPLHF; J gene: TRBJ1-6; V gene: TRBV20-1; D gene: -; clone size: many
CDR3 DNA: TGTGCCAGCAGCTTGGGGGAGGGAGTGGCCTACGAGCAGTACTTC; CDR3 protein: CASSLGEGVAYEQYF; J gene: TRBJ2-7; V gene: TRBV5-4; D gene: TRBD2; clone size: -
CDR3 DNA: TGCGCCAGCAGCCAAGAGGAGGAGTCTAGCGGGCTCAATGAGCAGTTCTTC; CDR3 protein: CASSQEEESSGLNEQFF; J gene: TRBJ2-1; V gene: TRBV4-1; D gene: TRBD2; clone size: many
CDR3 DNA: TGCAGCGTCTGGGGGCCAGGGGGCCAGTACTTC; CDR3 protein: CSVWGPGGQYF; J gene: TRBJ2-7; V gene: TRBV29-1; D gene: TRBD1; clone size: -
CDR3 DNA: TGTGCCAGTTGGGACAGGGCAAACAATGAGCAGTTCTTC; CDR3 protein: CASWDRANNEQFF; J gene: TRBJ2-1; V gene: TRBV12-3/TRBV12-4; D gene: TRBD1; clone size: many
CDR3 DNA: TGTGCCACGGGACTAGCGGGAGGGGTAGGATACGAGCAGTACTTC; CDR3 protein: CATGLAGGVGYEQYF; J gene: TRBJ2-7; V gene: TRBV15; D gene: TRBD2; clone size: -
CDR3 DNA: TGTGCCAGCAGGGAGGACAGGATAGGAAACACCATATATTTT; CDR3 protein: CASREDRIGNTIYF; J gene: TRBJ1-3; V gene: TRBV2; D gene: TRBD1; clone size: many
CDR3 DNA: TGTGCCAGCAGTCAAACGGGGGGCCCAACTAACTATGGCTACACCTTC; CDR3 protein: CASSQTGGPTNYGYTF; J gene: TRBJ1-2; V gene: TRBV28; D gene: -; clone size: many
CDR3 DNA: TGTGCCAGCTCCCCAGGGGCCTTCATGAACACTGAAGCTTTCTTT; CDR3 protein: CASSPGAFMNTEAFF; J gene: TRBJ1-1; V gene: TRBV12-3/TRBV12-4; D gene: -; clone size: many
CDR3 DNA: TGCAGCGTGGGTCTGGGTGGGGATACTCGCGGGGAGCTGTTTTTT; CDR3 protein: CSVGLGGDTRGELFF; J gene: TRBJ2-2; V gene: TRBV29-1; D gene: -; clone size: -
CDR3 DNA: TGCGCCAGCAGTGAGTCCGGCAGTGGTCGGGAAAAACTGTTTTTT; CDR3 protein: CASSESGSGREKLFF; J gene: TRBJ1-4; V gene: TRBV10-2; D gene: -; clone size: many
CDR3 DNA: TGCGCCAGCAGCCAGGACAGGGGGTCCTACGAGCAGTACTTC; CDR3 protein: CASSQDRGSYEQYF; J gene: TRBJ2-7; V gene: TRBV3-1; D gene: TRBD1; clone size: many
CDR3 DNA: TGTGCCAGCAGCACCGAGGGGCTACACTCCTACGAGCAGTACTTC; CDR3 protein: CASSTEGLHSYEQYF; J gene: TRBJ2-7; V gene: TRBV5-4; D gene: -; clone size: many
CDR3 DNA: TGTGCCATCTCGGACAGGCCGGACTATGGCTACACCTTC; CDR3 protein: CAISDRPDYGYTF; J gene: TRBJ1-2; V gene: TRBV28; D gene: TRBD1; clone size: many
CDR3 DNA: TGTGCCAGCTCACCACCGGTGGTGAGTAAGAATGAGCAGTTCTTC; CDR3 protein: CASSPPVVSKNEQFF; J gene: TRBJ2-1; V gene: TRBV18; D gene: -; clone size: -
CDR3 DNA: TGTGCCAGCAGCTATCAGGATGGTTCCTACGAGCAGTACTTC; CDR3 protein: CASSYQDGSYEQYF; J gene: TRBJ2-7; V gene: TRBV13; D gene: -; clone size: many
CDR3 DNA: TGTGCCAGCAGCTTGATCGGGGGGGGGTATAGCGGGATAGGAGAGACCCAGTACTTC; CDR3 protein: CASSLIGGGYSGIGETQYF; J gene: TRBJ2-5; V gene: TRBV7-3; D gene: TRBD2; clone size: -
CDR3 DNA: TGTGCCAGCAGCCAAAACCGGACGGAATACGAGCAGTACTTC; CDR3 protein: CASSQNRTEYEQYF; J gene: TRBJ2-7; V gene: TRBV3-1; D gene: -; clone size: -
CDR3 DNA: TGTGCCACTCAGAGCGGGAGTAGGGCCGAGACCCAGTACTTC; CDR3 protein: CATQSGSRAETQYF; J gene: TRBJ2-5; V gene: TRBV6-1; D gene: TRBD2; clone size: -
CDR3 DNA: TGTGCCAGCAGCCCAGGGATGGGTCAGCCCCAGCATTTT; CDR3 protein: CASSPGMGQPQHF; J gene: TRBJ1-5; V gene: TRBV6-1; D gene: -; clone size: many
CDR3 DNA: TGTGCCAGCAGCCCCGGGGGGCGCCGGACTGAAGCTTTCTTT; CDR3 protein: CASSPGGRRTEAFF; J gene: TRBJ1-1; V gene: TRBV9; D gene: -; clone size: many
CDR3 DNA: TGTGCCGTTCGGGACTACACATCCCCTGATACGCAGTATTTT; CDR3 protein: CAVRDYTSPDTQYF; J gene: TRBJ2-3; V gene: TRBV27; D gene: TRBD2; clone size: many
CDR3 DNA: TGTGCCAGCAGCCATCCGAGGACAGGAGAAGAGACCCAGTACTTC; CDR3 protein: CASSHPRTGEETQYF; J gene: TRBJ2-5; V gene: TRBV11-2; D gene: TRBD1; clone size: -
CDR3 DNA: TGTGCCAGCAGTGAACTGGGGAGGGTTTACGCAGATACGCAGTATTTT; CDR3 protein: CASSELGRVYADTQYF; J gene: TRBJ2-3; V gene: TRBV6-1; D gene: TRBD2; clone size: many
CDR3 DNA: TGCAGCGTAGCTCAGGGGAGGGCTGAAGCTTTCTTT; CDR3 protein: CSVAQGRAEAFF; J gene: TRBJ1-1; V gene: TRBV29-1; D gene: -; clone size: many
CDR3 DNA: TGTGCCAGCAGGGGAACTAGCACAGATACGCAGCATTTT; CDR3 protein: CASRGTSTDTQHF; J gene: TRBJ1-5; V gene: TRBV7-9; D gene: -; clone size: -
CDR3 DNA: TGTGCCACCAGTGAAGGGACAGGGTCTGACGAGCAGTACTTC; CDR3 protein: CATSEGTGSDEQYF; J gene: TRBJ2-7; V gene: TRBV24-1; D gene: TRBD1; clone size: few
CDR3 DNA: TGTGCCAGCAGGTTACAGGGGGAATCCTACGAGCAGTACTTC; CDR3 protein: CASRLQGESYEQYF; J gene: TRBJ2-7; V gene: TRBV2; D gene: TRBD1; clone size: many
CDR3 DNA: TGTGCCAGTCTTGCAGCAGGGTATAACTATGGCTACACCTTC; CDR3 protein: CASLAAGYNYGYTF; J gene: TRBJ1-2; V gene: TRBV28; D gene: -; clone size: -
CDR3 DNA: TGTGCCAGCAGTGAAACGGGGGAATCACCCCTCCACTTT; CDR3 protein: CASSETGESPLHF; J gene: TRBJ1-6; V gene: TRBV6-1; D gene: -; clone size: many
CDR3 DNA: TGTGCCAGCAGCTTAGGCGGGGTAGGGACCTACGAGCAGTACTTC; CDR3 protein: CASSLGGVGTYEQYF; J gene: TRBJ2-7; V gene: TRBV7-8; D gene: -; clone size: -
CDR3 DNA: TGCGCCAGCAGCCCACTAAACAGGGGCGGAGGGAACACTGAAGCTTTCTTT; CDR3 protein: CASSPLNRGGGNTEAFF; J gene: TRBJ1-1; V gene: TRBV4-1; D gene: TRBD1; clone size: -
CDR3 DNA: TGTGCCAGCAGTGGGGAACAGGGGTTGGGGTCCTCTGGGGCCAACGTCCTGACTTTC; CDR3 protein: CASSGEQGLGSSGANVLTF; J gene: TRBJ2-6; V gene: TRBV2; D gene: TRBD1; clone size: few
CDR3 DNA: TGTGCCACCAGCCCCGAAGGGAGAGCGGGGTTCGAGCAGTACTTC; CDR3 protein: CATSPEGRAGFEQYF; J gene: TRBJ2-7; V gene: TRBV27; D gene: TRBD2; clone size: many
CDR3 DNA: TGTGCCAGCATCCGAGGGGGACAGGGGTTTTCGAATCAGCCCCAGCATTTT; CDR3 protein: CASIRGGQGFSNQPQHF; J gene: TRBJ1-5; V gene: TRBV12-3/TRBV12-4; D gene: TRBD1; clone size: many
CDR3 DNA: TGTGCCAGCAGTTACTCAGTACAGGGGAGCTCCTATAATTCATCCCTCCACTTT; CDR3 protein: CASSYSVQGSSYNSSLHF; J gene: TRBJ1-6; V gene: TRBV6-5; D gene: TRBD1; clone size: few
CDR3 DNA: TGTGCCAGCAACCGGGACCAAGAGACCCAGTACTTC; CDR3 protein: CASNRDQETQYF; J gene: TRBJ2-5; V gene: TRBV2; D gene: -; clone size: many
CDR3 DNA: TGTGCCAGCAGTGGGGGGTGGAGCACCGGGGAGCTGTTTTTT; CDR3 protein: CASSGGWSTGELFF; J gene: TRBJ2-2; V gene: TRBV6-1; D gene: -; clone size: many
CDR3 DNA: TGTGCCAGCCTCGCCTTAGAGGGACTACCATACAATGAGCAGTTCTTC; CDR3 protein: CASLALEGLPYNEQFF; J gene: TRBJ2-1; V gene: TRBV6-2/TRBV6-3; D gene: TRBD2; clone size: many
CDR3 DNA: TGTGCCAGCAGTCGCGGTGACCCACCCTACGAGCAGTACTTC; CDR3 protein: CASSRGDPPYEQYF; J gene: TRBJ2-7; V gene: TRBV27; D gene: -; clone size: many
CDR3 DNA: TGTGCCAGCAGCGCGAGGGACAGCTCTGGAAACACCATATATTTT; CDR3 protein: CASSARDSSGNTIYF; J gene: TRBJ1-3; V gene: TRBV7-9; D gene: TRBD1; clone size: many
CDR3 DNA: TGTGCCAGCAGCTCCGAAATCGACTGGTCTGGCCCCTACGAGCAGTACTTC; CDR3 protein: CASSSEIDWSGPYEQYF; J gene: TRBJ2-7; V gene: TRBV13; D gene: -; clone size: many
CDR3 DNA: TGCGCCAGCAGTGCTATAACGAGGAGCGAGACCCAGTACTTC; CDR3 protein: CASSAITRSETQYF; J gene: TRBJ2-5; V gene: TRBV10-2; D gene: -; clone size: many
CDR3 DNA: TGCGCCAGCAGAGGTGGAGCGGGAGGCAAACATGAGCAGTTCTTC; CDR3 protein: CASRGGAGGKHEQFF; J gene: TRBJ2-1; V gene: TRBV10-2; D gene: TRBD2; clone size: -
CDR3 DNA: TGTGCCAGCAGTGAGGGGCTAGAGAATGAGCAGTTCTTC; CDR3 protein: CASSEGLENEQFF; J gene: TRBJ2-1; V gene: TRBV6-2/TRBV6-3; D gene: -; clone size: few
CDR3 DNA: TGTGCCAGCACCGGAAGCTCCTACGAGCAGTACTTC; CDR3 protein: CASTGSSYEQYF; J gene: TRBJ2-7; V gene: TRBV27; D gene: -; clone size: many
CDR3 DNA: TGTGCCACCAGTGACCTCGGACAGGGGGATGTCAATGAGCAGTTCTTC; CDR3 protein: CATSDLGQGDVNEQFF; J gene: TRBJ2-1; V gene: TRBV24-1; D gene: TRBD1; clone size: few